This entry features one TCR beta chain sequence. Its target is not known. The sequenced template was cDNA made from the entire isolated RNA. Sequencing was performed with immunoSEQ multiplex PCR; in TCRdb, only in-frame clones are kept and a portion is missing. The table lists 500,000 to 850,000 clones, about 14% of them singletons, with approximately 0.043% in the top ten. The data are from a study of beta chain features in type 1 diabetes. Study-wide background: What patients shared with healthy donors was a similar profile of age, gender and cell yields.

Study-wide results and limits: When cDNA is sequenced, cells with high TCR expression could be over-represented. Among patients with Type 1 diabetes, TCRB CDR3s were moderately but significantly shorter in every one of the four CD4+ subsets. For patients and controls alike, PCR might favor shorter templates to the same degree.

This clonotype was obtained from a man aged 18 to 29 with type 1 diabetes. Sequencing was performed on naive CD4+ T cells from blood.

The CDR3, as DNA: TGCGCCAGCCTCGAGGAACGACCGGGAGGAGATACGCAGTATTTT. It translates to CASLEERPGGDTQYF. V gene TRBV4-1 combines with J gene TRBJ2-3; TRBD2 aligns across 7 bases. This CDR3 region has 15 residues. The junction had 13 bases not matched to a gene; V was cut back by 8 bases and J by 5 bases. The germline CDR1 and CDR2 sequences are MGHRA and YSYEKL.